Following are 7 T cell receptor beta chains from one sample sequenced in a study of blood T cell repertoires in COVID-19. Clones were read by immunoSEQ multiplex PCR, and TCRdb kept only the in-frame ones, dropping some. The table lists fewer than 95,000 clones, about 88% of them singletons. The material sequenced was peripheral blood. The receptors come from a man aged 50-59 years with acute or convalescent COVID-19.

This chain uses TRBV6-2 or TRBV6-3 with TRBJ2-7; D is possibly TRBD1 (6 bases). V lost 5 bases to trimming and J lost 3 bases, with 14 bases between them. The CDR3 totals 14 residues. Germline V lookup: CDR1 MNHEY, CDR2 SVGEGT. CDR3 sequence (DNA): TGTGCCAGCAGTGATACAGGGCCCCTCTACGAGCAGTACGTC. Protein sequence: CASSDTGPLYEQYV.

The rearrangement joins TRBV7-3 to TRBJ2-2; TRBD2 matches at 8 bases. Germline CDR1 SGHTA, CDR2 FQGTGA. CDR3 length: 17 amino acids. J lost 8 bases, V lost 5 bases, and 16 bases had no gene match. CDR3 in amino acids: CASSRNAGGAAAGELFF. In DNA, the CDR3 is TGTGCCAGCAGCCGGAACGCCGGGGGGGCTGCTGCGGGGGAGCTGTTTTTT.

The genes are TRBV27 and TRBJ1-1; D possibly corresponds to TRBD1 (5 bases). CDR1 and CDR2 from the germline V gene are MNHEY and SMNVEV (reference sequence). CDR3 length: 14 amino acids. V was clipped by 5 bases and J by 0 bases, with 10 bases between them. Here the CDR3 DNA reads TGTGCCAGCAGTAGACAGAGTCTGAACACTGAAGCTTTCTTT. Its translation: CASSRQSLNTEAFF.

The V and J genes are TRBV5-1 and TRBJ2-2; D is possibly TRBD2 (6 bases). Trimming pared 4 bases from V and 7 bases from J, leaving 14 bases between. The CDR3 runs to 14 residues. CDR1 and CDR2 from the germline V gene are SGHRS and YFSETQ. CDR3 DNA sequence: TGCGCCAGCAGCACGGACTATTTTGGCGGGGAGCTGTTTTTT. Translation gives CASSTDYFGGELFF.

J is TRBJ1-2 and V is TRBV7-2, with D maybe TRBD1 (5 bases). The CDR3 is made up of 14 amino acids. Trimming removed 4 bases from V and 8 bases from J, with 17 bases in between. Germline loops: CDR1 SGHTA, CDR2 FQGNSA. Here the CDR3 DNA reads TGTGCCAGCAGCTCCACCCCCAGGGTCGGCGGCTACACCTTC. Residues: CASSSTPRVGGYTF.

The V call is TRBV2, the J call TRBJ1-1; D unresolved. CDR1 is SNHLY, CDR2 FYNNEI, per germline. V was trimmed by 2 bases and J by 4 bases, leaving 14 bases between them. This CDR3 comprises 15 residues. As DNA, the CDR3 is TGTGCCAGCAGTGAAACTAGCACCCGAGGCACTGAAGCTTTCTTT. It codes for CASSETSTRGTEAFF.

The J gene is TRBJ1-2, the V gene TRBV20-1; TRBD1 is a possible D gene (5 bases). There are 14 residues in the CDR3. Trimming removed 3 bases from V and 6 bases from J, with 17 bases in between. Germline CDR1 is DFQATT and CDR2 is SNEGSKA (reference sequence). The CDR3 bases are TGCAGTGCTAGTAAAGGGGTCGAACAGAATGGCTACACCTTC. Translation gives CSASKGVEQNGYTF.